The 27 T cell receptor beta chains in this list originate from one sample, sequenced in a study of PD-1 blockade in classical Hodgkin lymphoma. Sample time point: cycle 4 day 1 (C4D1), after about 6 weeks of nivolumab. Relapse was seen in all patients after autologous stem cell transplantation, and brentuximab vedotin exposure was variable. Measured with immunoSEQ multiplex PCR; TCRdb has only the in-frame clones, and not every one. Of around 50,000 clones listed, around four fifths were seen once; the top ten hold about 12%. The material sequenced was peripheral blood mononuclear cells (PBMCs), taken before the fourth cycle of nivolumab. These receptors all stem from a human donor with classical Hodgkin lymphoma.

The chain is built from TRBV15 and TRBJ2-5; 7 nucleotides align to TRBD1. In germline, CDR1 is LNHNV, CDR2 YYDKDF (reference sequence). This CDR3 has 15 residues. V lost 0 bases and J lost 2; bases outside the gene matches: 3. The CDR3 coding sequence is TGTGCCACCAGCAGAGATGGGGGACAGCAAGAGACCCAGTACTTC. Translating gives CATSRDGGQQETQYF.

This sequence joins TRBV13 and TRBJ2-7; D remains ambiguous. CDR3 length equals 13 residues. V was cut by 5 bases and J by 0 bases, with 8 bases left in between. Germline lookup yields CDR1 PRHDT and CDR2 FYEKMQ (reference sequence). CDR3 coding DNA: TGTGCCAGCAGCCGTGAGAGCTCCTACGAGCAGTACTTC. Amino acids: CASSRESSYEQYF.

The chain recombines TRBV25-1 with TRBJ1-1; D unclear. The germline gives CDR1 MGHDK, CDR2 SYGVNS. The V gene lost 6 bases and the J gene lost 3 bases, with 11 bases spanning the gap. CDR3 length equals 13 residues. CDR3 residues: CASRAGRYTEAFF. DNA of the CDR3: TGTGCCAGCAGGGCAGGACGATACACTGAAGCTTTCTTT.

In nucleotides, the CDR3 is TGTGCCAGCAGCCCCAGGGGACAGCCAAGGTACAATGAGCAGTTCTTC. Its translation: CASSPRGQPRYNEQFF. The chain is built from TRBV7-9 and TRBJ2-1; TRBD1 matches at 7 bases. The germline CDR1 and CDR2 sequences are SEHNR and FQNEAQ (reference sequence). The CDR3 length is 16 residues. J was trimmed by 4 bases and V by 5 bases; bases with no gene match: 11.

The chain couples TRBV7-2 to TRBJ2-7; 10 bases line up with TRBD2. V gave up 1 base and J gave up 7 bases; unmatched junction bases: 4. This CDR3 is built from 14 residues. Germline CDR1 SGHTA, CDR2 FQGNSA. As DNA, the CDR3 is TGTGCCAGCAGCTTAGTAGCGGGAGGCCGGGAGCAGTACTTC. It is translated as CASSLVAGGREQYF.

The gene calls are TRBV10-3 and TRBJ2-3; TRBD2 agrees at 7 bases. V shed 6 bases, J shed 5 bases, and the junction held 11 bases outside the gene matches. Germline V CDR1 and CDR2: ENHRY, SYGVKD. The CDR3 has 15 amino acids. CDR3 in DNA: TGTGCCATCAGAGAGCGGCAACGGGGGGTAGATACGCAGTATTTT. This codes for CAIRERQRGVDTQYF.

As regards this clone: The same CDR3 is also encoded by other DNA sequences in this sample. The genes are TRBV5-4 and TRBJ2-1, with D hard to call. Germline assignment: CDR1 SGHNT and CDR2 YYREEE (reference sequence). Deletions cut 0 bases from V and 5 bases from J, with 3 bases between. The CDR3 is 12 residues long. Here the CDR3 DNA reads TGTGCCAGCAGCTTGGACCACAATGAGCAGTTCTTC. This codes for CASSLDHNEQFF. The whole variable domain, remainder taken from reference TRBV5-4 and TRBJ2-1, is ETGVTQSPTHLIKTRGQQVTLRCSSQSGHNTVSWYQQALGQGPQFIFQYYREEENGRGNFPPRFSGLQFPNYSSELNVNALELDDSALYLCASSLDHNEQFFGPGTRLTVL.

Here the CDR3 DNA reads TGTGCCAGCAGTGCCGGGACAGGGATCCACTACGAGCAGTACTTC. It is translated as CASSAGTGIHYEQYF. V usage is TRBV28 and J usage is TRBJ2-7; 9 bases are a match to TRBD1. The CDR3 loop spans 15 amino acids. With V trimmed by 5 bases and J by 3 bases, 8 bases remained unmatched. The germline V gene has CDR1 MDHEN and CDR2 SYDVKM.

The sample holds many counts of this clone. An end of the junction does not agree with germline; a read error may underlie this. In the same sample, other DNA sequences code for this CDR3. This chain joins TRBV5-4 and TRBJ2-7, with D possibly being TRBD2 (7 bases). The germline V gene encodes CDR1 SGHNT and CDR2 YYREEE (reference sequence). CDR3 size: 15 residues. CDR3 amino acids: CASSQERGARYEQYF. For the CDR3, the DNA is TGCGCCAGCAGCCAAGAACGGGGGGCCCGCTACGAGCAGTACTTC.

The chain has TRBV6-1 and TRBJ1-3; D call uncertain. The CDR3 is made up of 14 amino acids. With 6 bases removed from V and 2 bases from J, the gap between germline ends came to 11 bases. CDR1 is MNHNS, CDR2 SASEGT, per germline. In nucleotides, the CDR3 is TGTGCCAGCAGGACGGGCCTAACTGGAAACACCATATATTTT. It is translated as CASRTGLTGNTIYF.

The V call is TRBV7-9, the J call TRBJ2-1; perhaps D is TRBD1 or TRBD2 (5 bases each). This CDR3 is 15 amino acids long. V was trimmed by 6 bases and J by 7 bases, leaving 19 bases between them. Germline CDR1 reads SEHNR; CDR2 reads FQNEAQ (reference sequence). The CDR3 spells CASSYPPGAPNEQFF. The CDR3 DNA is TGTGCCAGCAGTTACCCCCCCGGGGCGCCTAATGAGCAGTTCTTC.

This clone appeared once. The gene calls are TRBV28 and TRBJ2-5, with D perhaps matching TRBD2 (5 bases). The CDR3 covers 17 residues. Per the germline V gene, CDR1 is MDHEN and CDR2 is SYDVKM. V was trimmed by 1 base and J by 0 bases, leaving 15 bases between them. DNA of the CDR3: TGTGCCAGCAGTTTATTCAAAGGGAGAAGAAACCAAGAGACCCAGTACTTC. Residues: CASSLFKGRRNQETQYF.

The rearrangement links TRBV18 to TRBJ1-2, with 7 bases lining up with TRBD1. The CDR3 length is 15 residues. CDR1 KGHSH and CDR2 LQKENI come from the germline V gene. The V segment lost 3 bases and the J segment 6 bases; nucleotides outside the gene matches: 10. CDR3 nucleotide sequence: TGTGCCAGCTCACCCAGACAGGGTGTTGAAGATGGCTACACCTTC. It codes for CASSPRQGVEDGYTF.

This clone has at least ten counts. The gene calls are TRBV5-6 and TRBJ1-2; the D is unclear. The CDR3 has 12 residues. Germline V gene lookup returns CDR1 SGHDT and CDR2 YYEEEE. Trimming left V 0 bases short and J 4 bases short, with 4 bases between. CDR3 protein: CASSLDIYGYTF. The CDR3 DNA reads as TGTGCCAGCAGCTTGGATATCTATGGCTACACCTTC. Looking up the rest from reference TRBV5-6 and TRBJ1-2 gives the full variable domain: DAGVTQSPTHLIKTRGQQVTLRCSPKSGHDTVSWYQQALGQGPQFIFQYYEEEERQRGNFPDRFSGHQFPNYSSELNVNALLLGDSALYLCASSLDIYGYTFGSGTRLTVV.

The chain employs TRBV7-2 and TRBJ2-7; D may match TRBD1 or TRBD2 (7 bases each). Trimming removed 3 bases at V and 1 base at J, with 10 bases between. The CDR3 runs 14 residues. Germline CDR1 SGHTA, CDR2 FQGNSA. The CDR3 protein is CASSFQGGSYEQYF. CDR3 DNA sequence: TGTGCCAGCAGCTTTCAGGGGGGGTCCTACGAGCAGTACTTC.

The chain links TRBV7-9 to TRBJ2-7; D not certain. Trimming pared 5 bases from V and 3 bases from J, leaving 5 bases between. Germline V gives CDR1 SEHNR, CDR2 FQNEAQ (reference sequence). There are 11 residues in the CDR3. The DNA for the CDR3 is TGTGCCAGCAGCCCAGACTACGAGCAGTACTTC. Protein product: CASSPDYEQYF.

This chain links TRBV28 with TRBJ2-7; 8 bases agree with TRBD2. V lost 4 bases and J lost 0; bases outside the gene matches: 5. CDR3 length equals 15 residues. In germline, CDR1 is MDHEN, CDR2 SYDVKM. The chain's CDR3 is CASSSPRGGSYEQYF. CDR3 in DNA: TGTGCCAGCAGTTCACCCCGGGGGGGCTCCTACGAGCAGTACTTC.

J is TRBJ1-1 and V is TRBV28; no definite D call. The CDR3 runs 13 residues. The germline CDR1 and CDR2 sequences are MDHEN and SYDVKM. V was shortened by 5 bases and J by 8 bases, with 15 bases between the two germline ends. CDR3 bases: TGTGCCAGCAGTGCCCAATTCGCTAGGGAAGCTTTCTTT. Translation gives CASSAQFAREAFF. Supplemented by reference TRBV28 and TRBJ1-1, the full variable domain reads DVKVTQSSRYLVKRTGEKVFLECVQDMDHENMFWYRQDPGLGLRLIYFSYDVKMKEKGDIPEGYSVSREKKERFSLILESASTNQTSMYLCASSAQFAREAFFGQGTRLTVV.

The V and J genes are TRBV7-2 and TRBJ2-2; TRBD2 is a possible D gene (6 bases). Germline loops: CDR1 SGHTA, CDR2 FQGNSA. V lost 5 bases to trimming and J lost 6 bases, with 13 bases between them. CDR3 length: 14 amino acids. In DNA form, the CDR3 reads TGTGCCAGCAGCCAAACCAGGAGGGCCGGGGAGCTGTTTTTT. It translates to CASSQTRRAGELFF.

This clone is judged large. The V call is TRBV5-1, the J call TRBJ2-3, with TRBD2 matching 12 bases. V was pared by 6 bases and J by 0 bases, with 11 bases of the junction left unmatched. Germline V gives CDR1 SGHRS, CDR2 YFSETQ. The CDR3 spans 18 residues. The CDR3 loop is CASTGLAGPGGSTDTQYF. The CDR3 DNA follows: TGCGCCAGCACGGGACTAGCGGGCCCTGGGGGTAGCACAGATACGCAGTATTTT. Looking up the rest from reference TRBV5-1 and TRBJ2-3 gives the full variable domain: KAGVTQTPRYLIKTRGQQVTLSCSPISGHRSVSWYQQTPGQGLQFLFEYFSETQRNKGNFPGRFSGRQFSNSRSEMNVSTLELGDSALYLCASTGLAGPGGSTDTQYFGPGTRLTVL.

The V call is TRBV2, the J call TRBJ1-1, with TRBD1 as a possible D gene (5 bases). The CDR3 extends over 11 amino acids. V lost 4 bases and J 7 bases, leaving 7 bases between the germline ends. Germline V gene data show CDR1 as SNHLY and CDR2 as FYNNEI. The chain's CDR3 is CASSGDGEAFF. The CDR3, as DNA: TGTGCCAGCAGTGGGGACGGTGAAGCTTTCTTT.

This chain joins TRBV5-1 and TRBJ2-5; D is undetermined. The length of the CDR3 is 13 residues. Germline values: CDR1 SGHRS, CDR2 YFSETQ. V was pared by 2 bases and J by 5 bases, with 10 bases between. The CDR3 DNA reads TGCGCCAGCAGCTTCTCGATCATGGAGACCCAGTACTTC. Encoded protein: CASSFSIMETQYF.

The table lists this clone with a count of one. This sequence joins TRBV5-4 and TRBJ1-1; D ambiguous. Per germline, CDR1 SGHNT and CDR2 YYREEE (reference sequence). The CDR3 totals 12 residues. V shed 2 bases and J shed 5 bases, with 7 bases lying between them. The CDR3 spells CASSFHETEAFF. The CDR3 DNA sequence: TGTGCCAGCAGCTTTCACGAAACTGAAGCTTTCTTT.

The chain couples TRBV12-5 to TRBJ2-3; the match to TRBD2 covers 7 bases. V shed 0 bases, J shed 4 bases, and the junction held 7 bases outside the gene matches. This CDR3 has 16 amino acids. The germline V gene has CDR1 LGHNT and CDR2 FRNRAP. In DNA form, the CDR3 reads TGTGCTAGTGGTTTGGTATTGTCAGGGAGGGCAGATACGCAGTATTTT. This translates into CASGLVLSGRADTQYF. The whole variable domain, remainder taken from reference TRBV12-5 and TRBJ2-3, is DARVTQTPRHKVTEMGQEVTMRCQPILGHNTVFWYRQTMMQGLELLAYFRNRAPLDDSGMPKDRFSAEMPDATLATLKIQPSEPRDSAVYFCASGLVLSGRADTQYFGPGTRLTVL.

This chain uses TRBV19 with TRBJ2-7, with 7 bases identical to TRBD1. V shed 7 bases, J shed 7 bases, and the junction held 13 bases outside the gene matches. CDR1 is LNHDA and CDR2 is SQIVND in the germline V gene (reference sequence). The CDR3 totals 14 residues. The CDR3 is CASTPPGQPWEQYF. As DNA, the CDR3 is TGTGCCAGTACCCCGCCGGGACAGCCATGGGAGCAGTACTTC.

The chain couples TRBV11-2 to TRBJ2-1; D might be TRBD1 (5 bases). CDR1 is SGHAT, CDR2 FQNNGV, per germline. The V and J ends lost 5 bases and 5 bases respectively, with 10 bases between them. This CDR3 is built from 13 residues. CDR3 residues: CASSLGRNNEQFF. CDR3 DNA sequence: TGTGCCAGCAGCCTGGGGCGGAACAATGAGCAGTTCTTC.

The V call is TRBV28, the J call TRBJ1-2, with 7 bases aligning to TRBD1. In germline, CDR1 is MDHEN, CDR2 SYDVKM. The junction had 5 bases not matched to a gene; V was cut back by 3 bases and J by 4 bases. The length of the CDR3 is 14 residues. The CDR3 protein is CASSFQDRAYGYTF. CDR3 nucleotide sequence: TGTGCCAGCAGTTTCCAAGACAGGGCCTATGGCTACACCTTC.